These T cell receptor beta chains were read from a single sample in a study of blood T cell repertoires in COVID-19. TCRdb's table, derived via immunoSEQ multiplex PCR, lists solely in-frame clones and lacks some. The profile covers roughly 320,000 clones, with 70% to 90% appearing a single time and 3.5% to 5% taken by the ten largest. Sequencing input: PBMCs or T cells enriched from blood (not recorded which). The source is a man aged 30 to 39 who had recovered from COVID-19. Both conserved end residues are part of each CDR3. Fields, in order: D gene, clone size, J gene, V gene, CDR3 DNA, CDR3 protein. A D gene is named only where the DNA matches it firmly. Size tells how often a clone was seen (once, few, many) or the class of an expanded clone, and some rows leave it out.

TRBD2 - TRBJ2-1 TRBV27 TGTGCCAGCAGTTTGGGACTAGCGGAAGACAATGAGCAGTTCTTC CASSLGLAEDNEQFF
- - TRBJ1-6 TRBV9 TGTGCCAGCAGCGTAACAACAAATTCACCCCTCCACTTT CASSVTTNSPLHF
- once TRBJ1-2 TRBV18 TGTGCCAGCTCACCCCGGAACCTAAACGCAACTAACATCCTCTATGGCTACACCTTC CASSPRNLNATNILYGYTF
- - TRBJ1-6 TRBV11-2 TGTGCCAGCAGCTTAGTGTCCACAGGGTCCTCTTCACCCCTCCACTTT CASSLVSTGSSSPLHF
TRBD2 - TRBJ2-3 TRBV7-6 TGTGCCAGCAGCTCTGGAGGGACTAGCGTTAACCCAGATACGCAGTATTTT CASSSGGTSVNPDTQYF
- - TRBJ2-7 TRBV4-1 TGCGCCAGCAGCCAAGGCCGGGGTGAGAACTACGAGCAGTACTTC CASSQGRGENYEQYF
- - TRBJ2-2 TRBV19 TGTGCCAGTAGTATAGGGGCACTGCCCGGGGAGCTGTTTTTT CASSIGALPGELFF
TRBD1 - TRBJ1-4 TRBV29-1 TGCAGCGTCAGACAGGGTGGTGAAAAACTGTTTTTT CSVRQGGEKLFF
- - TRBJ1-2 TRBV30 TGTGCCTGGAGTAGGGGGAACTATGGCTACACCTTC CAWSRGNYGYTF
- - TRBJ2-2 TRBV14 TGTGCCAGCAGCCAATGGGGCACCCTGAACACCGGGGAGCTGTTTTTT CASSQWGTLNTGELFF
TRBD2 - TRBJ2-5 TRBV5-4 TGTGCCAGCAGCTGGACTAGCGGGGACCAAGAGACCCAGTACTTC CASSWTSGDQETQYF
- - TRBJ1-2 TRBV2 TGTGCCAGCAGTCGGGGGGAGTCATATGGCTACACCTTC CASSRGESYGYTF
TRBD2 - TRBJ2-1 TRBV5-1 TGCGCCAGCAGCTTGGTAGGGCTAGCGGGAGTGATCAATGAGCAGTTCTTC CASSLVGLAGVINEQFF
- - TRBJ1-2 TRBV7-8 TGTGCCAGCAGCCCCCGGACAGCTAACTATGGCTACACCTTC CASSPRTANYGYTF
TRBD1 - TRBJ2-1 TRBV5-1 TGCGCCAGCAGCCCCAGGCCCTCGGACAGGGGTCCTAATGAGCAGTTCTTC CASSPRPSDRGPNEQFF
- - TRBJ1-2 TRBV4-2 TGTGCCAGCAGCCCGCCGGGGAGTAACTATGGCTACACCTTC CASSPPGSNYGYTF
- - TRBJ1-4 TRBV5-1 TGCGCCAGCAGCGCAAGCGCAACTAATGAAAAACTGTTTTTT CASSASATNEKLFF
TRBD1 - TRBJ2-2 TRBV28 TGTGCCACTAGGACACCGGGACAGGGAGGAACCGGGGAGCTGTTTTTT CATRTPGQGGTGELFF
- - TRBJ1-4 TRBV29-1 TGCAGCGTTGAAGCCGGGACAACTAATGAAAAACTGTTTTTT CSVEAGTTNEKLFF
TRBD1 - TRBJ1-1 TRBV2 TGTGCCCGACAACCGACAGGGTTCACTGAAGCTTTCTTT CARQPTGFTEAFF
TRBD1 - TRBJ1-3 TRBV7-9 TGTGCCAGCAGCTTACTGACAGGGTCTGGAAACACCATATATTTT CASSLLTGSGNTIYF
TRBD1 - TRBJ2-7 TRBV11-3 TGTGCCAGCAGCTTAGGGCGGACAGGGTTCTACGAGCAGTACTTC CASSLGRTGFYEQYF
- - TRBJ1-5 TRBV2 TGTGCCAGCAGCGTTCCTCCGGGACACAGTAGCAATCAGCCCCAGCATTTT CASSVPPGHSSNQPQHF